A selection of T cell receptor beta chains follows, all from one sample in a study of CD8+ T cells in alopecia areata. Some clones are missing from TCRdb's copy, which holds only in-frame ones; the method was immunoSEQ multiplex PCR. This sample carries about 160,000 clones, just over 65% of them seen once, and the ten largest clones take more than 0.7%. The source material was CD4+ T cells sorted from blood, sampled at week 4, from a patient treated with tofacitinib. Receptors were obtained from a human donor with alopecia areata. The CDR3 runs from the conserved cysteine through the conserved F or W. A D gene is named only where the DNA matches it firmly. Clone sizes are given selectively: once, few, many, or a class where the clone is expanded.

NA	TRBV27	NA	TRBJ1-5	CASSLLADQPQHF	TGTGCCAGCAGTTTACTGGCGGATCAGCCCCAGCATTTT
TRBD1	TRBV30	NA	TRBJ2-7	CAWSVTGVSYEQYF	TGTGCCTGGAGTGTAACAGGGGTATCCTACGAGCAGTACTTC
NA	TRBV5-6	NA	TRBJ2-3	CASSLPGGSTDTQYF	TGTGCCAGCAGCTTGCCAGGGGGGAGCACAGATACGCAGTATTTT
TRBD1	TRBV29-1	few	TRBJ2-7	CSAQGLSSYEQYF	TGCAGCGCACAGGGGTTAAGCTCCTACGAGCAGTACTTC
NA	TRBV11-2	NA	TRBJ1-6	CASSRGDGRAYNSPLHF	TGTGCCAGCTCCCGAGGGGATGGGAGGGCCTATAATTCACCCCTCCACTTT
TRBD2	TRBV2	NA	TRBJ2-1	CASSEALFSGGYNEQFF	TGTGCCAGCAGTGAAGCGCTTTTTAGCGGGGGGTACAATGAGCAGTTCTTC
TRBD1	TRBV29-1	few	TRBJ2-1	CSAKGAGGAYNEQFF	TGCAGCGCCAAGGGGGCAGGGGGCGCTTACAATGAGCAGTTCTTC
NA	TRBV18	NA	TRBJ2-7	CASSPRMAGSYEQYF	TGTGCCAGCTCACCTCGGATGGCAGGGTCATACGAGCAGTACTTC
NA	TRBV4-3	NA	TRBJ1-2	CASSQENLNYGYTF	TGCGCCAGCAGCCAAGAGAACCTTAACTATGGCTACACCTTC
TRBD2	TRBV11-3	few	TRBJ2-1	CASTRTRESNEQFF	TGTGCCAGCACACGGACTAGGGAGAGCAATGAGCAGTTCTTC
TRBD2	TRBV6-4	NA	TRBJ2-5	CASSDPSRIASGGSQETQYF	TGTGCCAGCAGTGACCCAAGTAGGATAGCTAGCGGGGGGTCACAAGAGACCCAGTACTTC
NA	TRBV6-1	NA	TRBJ1-2	CASTGYYGYTF	TGTGCCAGCACGGGATACTATGGCTACACCTTC
NA	TRBV30	NA	TRBJ1-3	CAWSKGRHSSGNTIYF	TGTGCCTGGAGCAAAGGTCGGCATTCCTCTGGAAACACCATATATTTT
NA	TRBV30	NA	TRBJ2-3	CAWSGGFTDTQYF	TGTGCCTGGAGTGGGGGGTTCACAGATACGCAGTATTTT
TRBD1	TRBV7-2	NA	TRBJ2-7	CASSRDRVEDEQYF	TGTGCCAGCAGCCGGGACAGGGTAGAGGACGAGCAGTACTTC
NA	TRBV7-2	NA	TRBJ2-1	CASSLGPGANNEQFF	TGTGCCAGCAGCTTGGGTCCGGGGGCGAACAATGAGCAGTTCTTC
NA	TRBV2	NA	TRBJ2-4	CASSGGGTGLNIQYF	TGTGCCAGCAGTGGGGGAGGGACAGGATTGAACATTCAGTACTTC
TRBD1	TRBV7-2	NA	TRBJ2-7	CASSLPGTGGEQYF	TGTGCCAGCAGCTTACCCGGGACAGGGGGCGAGCAGTACTTC
TRBD1	TRBV27	few	TRBJ2-2	CASSHAQGGPSGELFF	TGTGCCAGCAGTCACGCACAGGGGGGACCTAGCGGGGAGCTGTTTTTT
NA	TRBV7-9	few	TRBJ2-6	CASSFVSSGANVLTF	TGTGCCAGCAGCTTCGTCTCCTCTGGGGCCAACGTCCTGACTTTC
NA	TRBV23-1	NA	TRBJ2-7	CASSQWCPYEQYF	TGCGCCAGCAGTCAATGGTGCCCCTACGAGCAGTACTTC
NA	TRBV5-8	NA	TRBJ2-5	CASSLGGSRETQYF	TGTGCCAGCAGCTTGGGAGGGTCCAGGGAGACCCAGTACTTC
TRBD1	TRBV27	NA	TRBJ1-5	CASGTESNQPQHF	TGTGCCAGCGGGACAGAGAGCAATCAGCCCCAGCATTTT
NA	TRBV29-1	few	TRBJ2-7	CSVYVGSHEQYF	TGCAGCGTTTACGTTGGTTCCCACGAGCAGTACTTC